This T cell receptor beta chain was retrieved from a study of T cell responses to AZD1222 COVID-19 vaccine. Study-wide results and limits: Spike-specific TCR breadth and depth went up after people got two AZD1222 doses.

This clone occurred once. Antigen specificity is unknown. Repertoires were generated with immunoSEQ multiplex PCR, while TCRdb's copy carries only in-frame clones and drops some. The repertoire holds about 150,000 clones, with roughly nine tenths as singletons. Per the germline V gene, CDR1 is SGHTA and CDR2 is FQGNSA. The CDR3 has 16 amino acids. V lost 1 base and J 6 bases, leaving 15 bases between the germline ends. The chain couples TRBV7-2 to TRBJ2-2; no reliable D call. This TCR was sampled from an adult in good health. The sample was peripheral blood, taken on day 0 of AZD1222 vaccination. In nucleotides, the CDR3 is TGTGCCAGCAGCTTAGAGTCGACAAGGGTACCCGGGGAGCTGTTTTTT. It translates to CASSLESTRVPGELFF.